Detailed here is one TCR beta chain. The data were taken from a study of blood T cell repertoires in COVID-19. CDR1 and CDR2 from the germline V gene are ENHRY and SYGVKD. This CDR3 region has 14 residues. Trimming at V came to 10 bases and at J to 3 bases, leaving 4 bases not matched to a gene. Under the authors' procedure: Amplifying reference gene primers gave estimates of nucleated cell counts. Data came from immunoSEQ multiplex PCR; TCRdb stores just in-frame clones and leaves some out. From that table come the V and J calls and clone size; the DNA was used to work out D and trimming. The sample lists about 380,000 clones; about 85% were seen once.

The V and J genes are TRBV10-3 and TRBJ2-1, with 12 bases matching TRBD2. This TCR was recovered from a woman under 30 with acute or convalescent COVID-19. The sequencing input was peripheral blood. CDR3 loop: CATLAGGLYNEQFF. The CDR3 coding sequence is TGTGCCACCCTAGCGGGGGGGCTCTACAATGAGCAGTTCTTC.